The clone carrying this TCR beta chain was counted at least ten times. Antigen unknown. Within the library, unique molecular identifiers were attached to each individual cDNA molecule. In the authors' methods: Counting gave a median of around 100,000 TCRs per sample, with values ranging from 23,224 to 690,600. Using its own MiXCR run on the RACE reads, TCRdb lists one record per CDR3 protein. These V and J calls derive from TCRdb rather than the authors' analysis. Of tens of thousands of distinct CDR3 sequences listed, 6.5% to 9% are singletons. The data originate from a study of human T cells and chemical hapten exposure. Overall study context: The study traced per-sample TCR yield variation mainly to small differences in pooled library volumes. The study, taken as a whole, reports: Unchanged with DPC sensitization were TCRs above 1 in 1000 frequency.

The trim removed 3 bases at V and 4 bases at J, leaving 8 bases unmatched. Germline CDR1 is SQVTM and CDR2 is ANQGSEA. The CDR3 runs 14 residues. The time point denotes: healthy volunteer bleed at 2 weeks. Sequencing started from total RNA isolated from unfractionated whole blood. This TCR derives from a human donor in good health. Some clones in this sample may be carry-over from other donors' samples. The sample comprised whole blood. The V gene is TRBV29-1, the J gene TRBJ1-1; TRBD1 aligns across 7 bases. The CDR3 here is CSVEHGTAGTEAFF. The CDR3 bases are TGCAGCGTTGAGCACGGGACAGCTGGCACTGAAGCTTTCTTT.